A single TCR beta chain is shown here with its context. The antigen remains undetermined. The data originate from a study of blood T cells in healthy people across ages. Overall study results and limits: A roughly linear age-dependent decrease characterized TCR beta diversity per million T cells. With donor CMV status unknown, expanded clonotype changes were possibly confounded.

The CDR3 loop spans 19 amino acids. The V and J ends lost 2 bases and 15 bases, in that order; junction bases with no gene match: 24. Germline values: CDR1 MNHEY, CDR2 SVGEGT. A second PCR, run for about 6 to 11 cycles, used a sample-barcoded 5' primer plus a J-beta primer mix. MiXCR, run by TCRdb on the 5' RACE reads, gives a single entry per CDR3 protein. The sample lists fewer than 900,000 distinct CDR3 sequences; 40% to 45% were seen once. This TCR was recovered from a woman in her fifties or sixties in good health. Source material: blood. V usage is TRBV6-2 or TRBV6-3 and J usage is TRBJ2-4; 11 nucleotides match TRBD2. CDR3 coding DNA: TGTGCCAGCAGTTACGCCACGGGACTAGCGGCATATCCCTCCTACAAGCGGTACTTC. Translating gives CASSYATGLAAYPSYKRYF.